One T cell receptor (beta chain) is described in this entry. The conserved final phenylalanine or tryptophan is absent from the CDR3, which likely points to a read error. This sample is part of a study of siplizumab effects on memory and regulatory T cells. Germline V gene data show CDR1 as SGHRS and CDR2 as YFSETQ. The CDR3 loop spans 13 amino acids. With 7 bases clipped from V and 0 bases from J, the junction kept 4 bases outside the gene matches. Assay: immunoSEQ multiplex PCR; the TCRdb copy retains only in-frame clones and omits some. The sample lists around 100,000 clones, around 92% occurring once.

This clonotype originated in a human donor in good health. The chain employs TRBV5-1 and TRBJ2-7; 7 nucleotides agree with TRBD1. Sample: Tregs sorted from blood. CDR3 sequence reads: CASRQGHSYEQYS. The CDR3 bases are TGCGCCAGCCGACAGGGCCACTCCTACGAGCAGTACTCC.